This entry lists 21 T cell receptor beta chains sequenced from one sample in a study of T cell repertoires in MIS-A myocarditis. Here immunoSEQ multiplex PCR was the method, and the copy in TCRdb shows in-frame clones only, minus some. The sample lists 14,000 to 15,000 clones, 70% to 85% seen once, with approximately 61% in the top ten. The sequencing input was left ventricle heart tissue obtained at autopsy. The receptors derive from a man between 18 and 35 years old with fulminant myocarditis from multisystem inflammatory syndrome in adults (MIS-A) after COVID-19.

CDR3 amino acids: CASSLGREKLFF. CDR3 in DNA: TGTGCCAGCAGCCTGGGACGGGAAAAACTGTTTTTT. The V and J genes are TRBV2 and TRBJ1-4; D is possibly TRBD1 (5 bases). V dropped 6 bases and J dropped 8 bases, with 10 bases sitting between them. CDR1 and CDR2 from the germline V gene are SNHLY and FYNNEI. The CDR3 has 12 residues. The full variable domain, with the rest looked up from reference TRBV2 and TRBJ1-4, is EPEVTQTPSHQVTQMGQEVILRCVPISNHLYFYWYRQILGQKVEFLVSFYNNEISEKSEIFDDQFSVERPDGSNFTLKIRSTKLEDSAMYFCASSLGREKLFFGSGTQLSVL.

The J gene is TRBJ2-6, the V gene TRBV4-2; D not resolved. The germline V and J ends were trimmed by 4 bases and 1 base, with 5 bases remaining between them. CDR1 is LGHNA and CDR2 is YNFKEQ in the germline V gene. The CDR3 loop spans 14 amino acids. CDR3 sequence: CASSLESGANVLTF. The CDR3 coding sequence is TGTGCCAGCAGCCTAGAATCTGGGGCCAACGTCCTGACTTTC.

The V and J genes are TRBV20-1 and TRBJ2-5; D is possibly TRBD2 (6 bases). The V end was cut by 3 bases, the J end by 1 base, with 21 bases between. The CDR3 runs 17 residues. The germline CDR1 and CDR2 sequences are DFQATT and SNEGSKA (reference sequence). This chain's CDR3 is CSASPAVGGATQETQYF. In DNA, the CDR3 is TGCAGTGCTAGTCCGGCGGTCGGCGGGGCGACCCAAGAGACCCAGTACTTC.

This chain joins TRBV9 and TRBJ2-5; no clear D gene. The V gene lost 0 bases and the J gene lost 2 bases, with 8 bases spanning the gap. Germline V CDR1 and CDR2: SGDLS, YYNGEE. The CDR3 is 14 amino acids. CDR3 sequence (DNA): TGTGCCAGCAGCGTAGGACGGATTCAAGAGACCCAGTACTTC. This translates into CASSVGRIQETQYF.

The gene calls are TRBV14 and TRBJ2-7; 8 bases are shared with TRBD2. Germline assignment: CDR1 SGHDN and CDR2 FVKESK. The junction had 5 bases not matched to a gene; V was cut back by 4 bases and J by 6 bases. The CDR3 consists of 13 residues. The CDR3 DNA sequence: TGTGCCAGCAGCCCAACTCGGGGGGGCGAGCAGTACTTC. Translated, it gives CASSPTRGGEQYF.

The gene calls are TRBV12-3 or TRBV12-4 and TRBJ2-3; TRBD2 matches 7 bases. CDR3 length: 13 residues. V lost 4 bases and J lost 12; bases outside the gene matches: 10. CDR3 coding DNA: TGTGCCAGCAGTTCATCACTAGCGAGTTCCCAGTATTTT. It codes for CASSSSLASSQYF.

The CDR3 protein is CASSLDRWTDTQYF. The DNA for the CDR3 is TGTGCCAGCAGCTTAGATAGATGGACAGATACGCAGTATTTT. The chain uses TRBV11-3 and TRBJ2-3; no reliable D call. V was shortened by 0 bases and J by 3 bases, with 7 bases between the two germline ends. The CDR3 has 14 residues. Germline loops: CDR1 SGHNT, CDR2 YENEEA.

The chain carries TRBV19 and TRBJ2-3; 10 bases match TRBD1. CDR1 LNHDA and CDR2 SQIVND come from the germline V gene (reference sequence). This CDR3 is built from 19 residues. The trim removed 5 bases at V and 5 bases at J, leaving 19 bases unmatched. The CDR3 loop reads CASSGRDRGPRGHGDTQYF. CDR3 nucleotide sequence: TGTGCCAGTAGTGGGCGGGACAGGGGTCCCCGGGGTCATGGAGATACGCAGTATTTT.

The chain employs TRBV21-1 and TRBJ2-5. TRBV21-1 represents a pseudogene. This CDR3 contains 17 residues. CDR3 sequence (DNA): TGTGCCAGCAGCAAAGAGGGAAGCAGGACCATGGAAGAGACCCAGTACTTC. This codes for CASSKEGSRTMEETQYF.

This clone was seen a handful of times. This chain links TRBV7-2 with TRBJ2-2, with D unclear. CDR3 size: 11 residues. Trimming stripped 4 bases from V and 5 bases from J, with 2 bases between. Germline CDR1 and CDR2: SGHTA and FQGNSA. CDR3 sequence reads: CASSSTGELFF. As DNA, the CDR3 is TGTGCCAGCAGCTCTACCGGGGAGCTGTTTTTT.

The chain couples TRBV18 to TRBJ2-7, with D tentatively TRBD2 (5 bases). The length of the CDR3 is 14 residues. Germline values: CDR1 KGHSH, CDR2 LQKENI. With 4 bases removed from V and 3 bases from J, the gap between germline ends came to 13 bases. The CDR3 region is CASSRRGMGYEQYF. Here the CDR3 DNA reads TGTGCCAGCTCACGCCGGGGAATGGGCTACGAGCAGTACTTC.

The chain has TRBV4-2 and TRBJ2-2; 7 bases agree with TRBD2. Germline CDR1 is LGHNA and CDR2 is YNFKEQ. This CDR3 contains 16 residues. V lost 1 base and J lost 7; bases outside the gene matches: 9. This CDR3 reads CASSQALGLVGGELFF. As DNA, the CDR3 is TGTGCCAGCAGCCAAGCACTCGGACTAGTGGGCGGGGAGCTGTTTTTT.

This clone was detected only once. The chain joins TRBV30 to TRBJ1-1; D call uncertain. The CDR3 loop spans 11 amino acids. Per the germline V gene, CDR1 is GTSNPN and CDR2 is SVGIG (reference sequence). V was pared by 4 bases and J by 4 bases, with 7 bases between. The CDR3 loop is CAWTLFTEAFF. DNA of the CDR3: TGTGCCTGGACACTATTCACTGAAGCTTTCTTT.

This clone was counted a few times. V and J are TRBV28 and TRBJ2-3, with TRBD2 identical over 9 bases. Losses at the gene ends were 7 bases for V and 5 bases for J; bases not matched to a gene: 10. The CDR3 contains 15 residues. The V gene's germline CDR1 is MDHEN and CDR2 SYDVKM. CDR3 in DNA: TGTGCCAGCACCGCTGGCGGGGGGGTGCGAGATACGCAGTATTTT. Amino acid sequence: CASTAGGGVRDTQYF.

The V call is TRBV6-4, the J call TRBJ2-3, with 7 bases identical to TRBD2. CDR1 and CDR2 (germline): MRHNA, SNTAGT. The CDR3 covers 17 residues. With V trimmed by 0 bases and J by 0 bases, 6 bases remained unmatched. The CDR3 coding sequence is TGTGCCAGCAGTGACTCGCCAGCGGGGAGTAGCACAGATACGCAGTATTTT. It specifies CASSDSPAGSSTDTQYF.

V gene TRBV6-2 or TRBV6-3 combines with J gene TRBJ1-4, with D hard to call. CDR3 size: 16 residues. Deletions cut 0 bases from V and 3 bases from J, with 11 bases between. Germline CDR1 MNHEY, CDR2 SVGEGT. The CDR3 loop reads CASSYSLEDSNEKLFF. DNA of the CDR3: TGTGCCAGCAGTTACTCGCTAGAGGACTCTAATGAAAAACTGTTTTTT.

V and J are TRBV11-2 and TRBJ2-1; 7 bases map to TRBD2. The germline gives CDR1 SGHAT, CDR2 FQNNGV. The CDR3 is 14 residues long. The V segment lost 4 bases and the J segment 7 bases; nucleotides outside the gene matches: 7. The CDR3 DNA follows: TGTGCCAGCAGCTCCACGTGGGGAGGGAATGAGCAGTTCTTC. As protein: CASSSTWGGNEQFF.

This chain connects TRBV7-9 to TRBJ2-7; 7 bases agree with TRBD1. J gave up 4 bases and V 3 bases, and 6 bases lay outside the gene matches. CDR1 and CDR2 (germline): SEHNR, FQNEAQ (reference sequence). The CDR3 extends over 14 amino acids. DNA for the CDR3: TGTGCCAGCAGCTTCACAGGGGCAGGGTACGAGCAGTACTTC. Translating gives CASSFTGAGYEQYF.

V and J are TRBV7-8 and TRBJ1-5; D is unclear. The V and J ends lost 5 bases and 11 bases respectively, with 25 bases between them. Germline-derived CDR1 and CDR2 are SGHVS and FQNEAQ. The CDR3 consists of 16 residues. This CDR3 is CASSARAAPPYEAQHF. The CDR3 coding sequence is TGTGCCAGCAGCGCCCGTGCTGCCCCCCCCTATGAAGCCCAGCATTTT.

This clone was counted between two and nine times. The chain employs TRBV30 and TRBJ1-4; 7 nucleotides line up with TRBD1. V gave up 8 bases and J gave up 7 bases; unmatched junction bases: 10. Germline assignment: CDR1 GTSNPN and CDR2 SVGIG (reference sequence). The CDR3 extends over 13 amino acids. The CDR3 nucleotides read TGTGCCCTTCACAGGGGTCAGAGTGAAAAACTGTTTTTT. It translates to CALHRGQSEKLFF.

This clone has only one observation. The rearrangement links TRBV27 to TRBJ1-2, with D perhaps matching TRBD1 (5 bases). V was pared by 3 bases and J by 5 bases, with 13 bases between. CDR3 length equals 14 residues. CDR1 and CDR2 (germline): MNHEY, SMNVEV (reference sequence). CDR3 nucleotides: TGTGCCAGCAGTTTTTCAGGGCTTTTTTATGGCTACACCTTC. Translating it yields CASSFSGLFYGYTF.